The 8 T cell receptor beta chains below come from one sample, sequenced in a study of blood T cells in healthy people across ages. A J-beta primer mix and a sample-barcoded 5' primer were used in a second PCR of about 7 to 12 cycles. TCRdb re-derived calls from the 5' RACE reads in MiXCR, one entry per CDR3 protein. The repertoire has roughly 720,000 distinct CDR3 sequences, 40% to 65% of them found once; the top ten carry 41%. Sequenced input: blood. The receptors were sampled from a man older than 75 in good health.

The CDR3 region is CASSFGIWGPQHF. As DNA, the CDR3 is TGTGCCAGCAGTTTCGGTATTTGGGGACCCCAGCATTTT. The V and J genes are TRBV27 and TRBJ1-5; D is undetermined. The CDR3 is 13 amino acids. Looked up from germline, CDR1 is MNHEY and CDR2 is SMNVEV (reference sequence). Trimming pared 3 bases from V and 10 bases from J, leaving 13 bases between.

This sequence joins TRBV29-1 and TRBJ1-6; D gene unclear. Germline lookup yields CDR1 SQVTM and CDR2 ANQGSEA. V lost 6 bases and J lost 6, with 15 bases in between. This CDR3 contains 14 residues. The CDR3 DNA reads TGCAGCGTGAGGTGGGGAGTTGGTAATTCACCCCTCCACTTT. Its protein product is CSVRWGVGNSPLHF.

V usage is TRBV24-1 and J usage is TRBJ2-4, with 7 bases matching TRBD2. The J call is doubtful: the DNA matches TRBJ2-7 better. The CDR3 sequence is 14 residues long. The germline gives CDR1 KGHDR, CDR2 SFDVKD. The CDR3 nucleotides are TGTGCCACCAGTGATGTCAGGACTAGGGGCGAGCAGTACTTC. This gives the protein CATSDVRTRGEQYF.

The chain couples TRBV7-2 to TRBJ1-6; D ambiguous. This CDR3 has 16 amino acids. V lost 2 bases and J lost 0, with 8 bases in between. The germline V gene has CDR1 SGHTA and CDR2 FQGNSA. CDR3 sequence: CASSLQSSSYNSPLHF. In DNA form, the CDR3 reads TGTGCCAGCAGCTTACAGTCCAGCTCCTATAATTCACCCCTCCACTTT. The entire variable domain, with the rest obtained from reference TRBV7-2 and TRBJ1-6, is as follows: GAGVSQSPSNKVTEKGKDVELRCDPISGHTALYWYRQSLGQGLEFLIYFQGNSAPDKSGLPSDRFSAERTGGSVSTLTIQRTQQEDSAVYLCASSLQSSSYNSPLHFGNGTRLTVT.

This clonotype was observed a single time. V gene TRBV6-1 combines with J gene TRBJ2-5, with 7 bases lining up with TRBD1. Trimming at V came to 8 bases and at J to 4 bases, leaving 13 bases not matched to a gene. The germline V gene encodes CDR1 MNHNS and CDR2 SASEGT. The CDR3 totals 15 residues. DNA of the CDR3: TGTGCCAGCGGGAAACAGGGGAGTTTTGGAGAGACCCAGTACTTC. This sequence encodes CASGKQGSFGETQYF.

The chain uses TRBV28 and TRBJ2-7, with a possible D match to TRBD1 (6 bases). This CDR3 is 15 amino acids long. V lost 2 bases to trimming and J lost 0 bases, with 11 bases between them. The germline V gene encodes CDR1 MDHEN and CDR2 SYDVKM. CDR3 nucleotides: TGTGCCAGCAGTTTACGGACAGTGAGCTCCTACGAGCAGTACTTC. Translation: CASSLRTVSSYEQYF.

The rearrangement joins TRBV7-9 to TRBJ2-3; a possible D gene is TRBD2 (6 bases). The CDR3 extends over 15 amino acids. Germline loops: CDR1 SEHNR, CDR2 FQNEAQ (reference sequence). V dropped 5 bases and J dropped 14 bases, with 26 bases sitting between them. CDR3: CASSATGAVHRYAYF. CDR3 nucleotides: TGTGCCAGCAGCGCCACGGGAGCTGTGCACAGATACGCGTATTTT.

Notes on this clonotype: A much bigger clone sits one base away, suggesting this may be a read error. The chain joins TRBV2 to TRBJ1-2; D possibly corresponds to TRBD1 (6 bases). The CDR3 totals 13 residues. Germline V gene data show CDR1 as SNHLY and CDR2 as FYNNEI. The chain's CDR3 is CAGSADSSYGYTF. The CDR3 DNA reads TGTGCCGGCAGCGCGGACAGCTCCTATGGCTACACCTTC.